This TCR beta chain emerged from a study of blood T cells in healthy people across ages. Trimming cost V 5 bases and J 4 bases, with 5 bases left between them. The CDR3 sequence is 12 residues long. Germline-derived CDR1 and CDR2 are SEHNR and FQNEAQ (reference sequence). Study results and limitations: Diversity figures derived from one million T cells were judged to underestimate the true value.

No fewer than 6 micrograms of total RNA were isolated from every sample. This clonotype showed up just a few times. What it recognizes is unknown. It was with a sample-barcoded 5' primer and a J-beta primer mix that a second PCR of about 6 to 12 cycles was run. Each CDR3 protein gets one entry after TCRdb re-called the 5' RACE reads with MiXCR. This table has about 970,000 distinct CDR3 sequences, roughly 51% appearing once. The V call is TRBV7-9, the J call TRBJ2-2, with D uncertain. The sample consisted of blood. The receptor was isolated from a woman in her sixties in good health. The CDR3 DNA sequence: TGTGCCAGCAGCCTAACCACCGGGGAGCTGTTTTTT. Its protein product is CASSLTTGELFF.